This T cell receptor beta chain was sequenced for a study of shared clonotypes between healthy human individuals (dated by TCRdb to the early 2020s). Context from the whole study: The cohort comprised a couple of women and a few men aged 18 to 49 years. To increase sequencing depth and limit assay-specific biases, TCR repertoire library preparation and sequencing were carried out by different laboratories using diverse techniques. To estimate repertoire size and how much clonotypes are shared between individuals, the study performed deep sequencing of blood TCR repertoires from roughly five healthy adults. Between about 0.8 and 9 billion PBMCs per donor were obtained by leukapheresis. For each donor, CD4 naive and CD4 memory were each given three plates, CD8 naive was given two plates, and CD8 memory was given one plate.

On this clone itself: Its specific antigen is unknown. Base qualities are not recorded, but no much larger clone differs from it by a single base. The same CDR3 is also encoded by other DNA sequences in this sample.

Donors were healthy HIV-negative adults with no recently reported acute infections or vaccinations. Only Caucasian adults living in Nashville, Tennessee, USA were represented among the donors. CD4+ T cells were enriched by magnetic negative selection, after which naive cells were positively selected on CD45RA and the negative fraction was taken as the memory subset. Blood was obtained by leukapheresis, after which PBMCs were separated by Ficoll-Histopaque density gradient centrifugation and cryopreserved in liquid nitrogen vapor phase. Analytical flow cytometry was used to check the purity and quantity of every magnetically sorted T cell population. From each sorted fraction, genomic DNA was isolated and quantified by UV absorbance on a Nanodrop 2000c. What the research found in general, with its limitations: Larger estimated clonotype richness was generally found for naive subsets than for memory subsets. Sampling was restricted to blood, and TCR repertoires in tissues likely differ from the TCR repertoires found in blood. Rarefaction of sorted-subset datasets indicated incomplete sequencing despite the large sequencing depth. Approximately 4.8% of naive CD4, 3% to 3.5% of naive CD8, roughly 2.5% of memory CD4, and around 0.4% of memory CD8 clonotypes were shared across several donors. Because the study included only a small number of donors, the genetic and exposure-history diversity represented was limited. Pairwise subsampling led to the expectation that sequencing depth would affect the degree of clonotype sharing among donors. Compared with non-shared clonotypes, clonotypes shared by all four sorted-subset donors had higher generation probabilities.

Inclusive of the bounding cysteine and phenylalanine, the CDR3 is 16 residues long. This entry keeps only the CDR3 DNA: 48 bases, framed from base 1. The V and J ends are trimmed by 3 bases and 1 base, leaving 12 bases between them. CDR1 KGHSH and CDR2 LQKENI were looked up in the germline V gene. TCR CDR3 regions were amplified from genomic DNA by multiplex PCR using the deep immunoSEQ assay. Extracted genomic DNA from each cell subset was spread evenly across all wells of several immunoSEQ 96-well plates, with each plate serving as a replicate. For sorted subsets, around 200 ng genomic DNA, equal to about 30,000 T cell genomes, was loaded into each replicate PCR. Purified libraries were quantified with a Qubit 3.0 fluorometer, sized on a Bioanalyzer 2100, and re-quantified with the KAPA Library Quantification kit. Each immunoSEQ 96-well plate was sequenced on its own single-read 150-cycle Illumina NextSeq 550 flow cell. Per the source publication's procedure: Because the immunoSEQ output included only junctional sequences and no quality scores, the filtering could not be the same as the filtering used for full-length reads. Sequences were annotated with PyIR, a Python wrapper for IgBLAST v1.9, and V/J genes and CDR3 were assigned using IMGT germline references. Reads were filtered out if the reads had weak V/J assignments (E-value above 1e-6), no CDR3, stop codons, out-of-frame junctions, or ambiguous translated residues. A V3J clonotype was defined by an identical inferred V gene, J gene, and CDR3 amino acid sequence. To compute the percentage overlap between repertoires, the number of shared unique clonotypes was divided by the size of the smaller repertoire. RTK rarefaction, the Chao1 estimator, and Recon v2.1 estimates of unobserved clonotypes were used to assess repertoire richness. Generation probabilities for all TCRbeta clonotypes obtained by the gDNA method from a few donors were computed using OLGA. TCRdb's version of the immuneACCESS table is confined to in-frame rearrangements and falls short of the full clone set. An unresolved V gene accounts for under half of the shortfall where checked; the remainder is of unknown origin. V and J calls and clone size are as listed in that table; D and trimming were resolved from the DNA. The sample table lists approximately 2,300,000 clones, just under 95% of them with a count of one. The ten most abundant clones make up around 0.4% of the sample.

The rearranged segments are TRBV18 and TRBJ2-2; the D gene is possibly TRBD2, with 5 bases matching. The sequenced sample consisted of naive CD4+ T cells from PBMCs. The cell subset or site label corresponds to: CD45RA+ positively selected. The receptor's source is a man younger than 35 in good health. Some clones in this sample may be carry-over from other donors' samples. The nucleotides are TGTGCCAGCTCACCTACTACAAGCGGGAACACCGGGGAGCTGTTTTTT. Translated, this is CASSPTTSGNTGELFF.